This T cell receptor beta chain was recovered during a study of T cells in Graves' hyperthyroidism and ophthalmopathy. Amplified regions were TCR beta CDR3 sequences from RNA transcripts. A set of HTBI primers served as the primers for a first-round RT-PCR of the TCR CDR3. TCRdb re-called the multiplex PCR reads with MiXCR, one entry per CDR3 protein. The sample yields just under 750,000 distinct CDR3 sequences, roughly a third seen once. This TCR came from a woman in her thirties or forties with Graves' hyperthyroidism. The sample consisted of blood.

In nucleotides, the CDR3 is TGTGCCAGCAGCTTGGAGGCTCCGGGACAGGGGGCAGGGGAGCTGTTTTTT. It specifies CASSLEAPGQGAGELFF. This chain connects TRBV7-9 to TRBJ2-2, with 12 nucleotides matching TRBD1. CDR3 size: 17 residues. Germline CDR1 SEHNR, CDR2 FQNEAQ (reference sequence). Trimming cost V 3 bases and J 8 bases; bases outside gene matches: 10.